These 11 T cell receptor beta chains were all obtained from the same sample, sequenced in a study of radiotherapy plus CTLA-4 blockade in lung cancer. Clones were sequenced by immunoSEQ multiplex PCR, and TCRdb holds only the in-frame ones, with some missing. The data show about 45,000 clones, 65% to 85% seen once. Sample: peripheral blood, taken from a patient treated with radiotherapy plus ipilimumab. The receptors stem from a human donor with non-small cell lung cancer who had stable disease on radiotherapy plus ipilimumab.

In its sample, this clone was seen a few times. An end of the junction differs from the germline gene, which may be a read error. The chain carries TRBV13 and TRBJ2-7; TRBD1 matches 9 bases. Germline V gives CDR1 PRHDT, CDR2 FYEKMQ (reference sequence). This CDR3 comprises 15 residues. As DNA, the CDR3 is TGTGCCAGCAGCGTAGGACAGGGGCGAACCTACGAGCAGTACTTC. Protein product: CASSVGQGRTYEQYF.

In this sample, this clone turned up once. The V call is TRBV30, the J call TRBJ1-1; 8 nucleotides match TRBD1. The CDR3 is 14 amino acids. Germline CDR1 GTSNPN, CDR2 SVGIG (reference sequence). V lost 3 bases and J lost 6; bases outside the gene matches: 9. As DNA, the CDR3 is TGTGCCTGGAGATTCCAGGGGGCGAGGGCTGAAGCTTTCTTT. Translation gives CAWRFQGARAEAFF.

For the CDR3, the DNA is TGTGCCTGGAGTGCCCTAGGGGAGAGGAACACTGAAGCTTTCTTT. Translation: CAWSALGERNTEAFF. The rearrangement links TRBV30 to TRBJ1-1; possibly TRBD1 for D (5 bases). Trimming removed 1 base from V and 1 base from J, with 13 bases in between. The CDR3 has 15 residues. Germline assignment: CDR1 GTSNPN and CDR2 SVGIG (reference sequence).

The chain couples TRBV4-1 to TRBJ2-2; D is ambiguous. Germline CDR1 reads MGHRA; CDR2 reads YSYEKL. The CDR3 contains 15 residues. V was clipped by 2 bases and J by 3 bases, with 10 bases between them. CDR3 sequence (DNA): TGCGCCAGCAGCCAATTCATCGGTGACACCGGGGAGCTGTTTTTT. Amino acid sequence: CASSQFIGDTGELFF.

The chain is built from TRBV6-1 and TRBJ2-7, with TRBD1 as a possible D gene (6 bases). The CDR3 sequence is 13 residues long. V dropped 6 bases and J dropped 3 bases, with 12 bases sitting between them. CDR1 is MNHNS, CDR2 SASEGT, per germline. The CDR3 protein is CASSFQGFYEQYF. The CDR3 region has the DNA TGTGCCAGCAGCTTCCAGGGGTTCTACGAGCAGTACTTC.

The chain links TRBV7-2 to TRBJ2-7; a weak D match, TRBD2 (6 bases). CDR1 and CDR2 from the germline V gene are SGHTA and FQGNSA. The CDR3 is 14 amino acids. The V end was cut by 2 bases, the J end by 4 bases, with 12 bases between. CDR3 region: CASSLTVSGYEQYF. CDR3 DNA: TGTGCCAGCAGCTTAACGGTTAGCGGTTACGAGCAGTACTTC.

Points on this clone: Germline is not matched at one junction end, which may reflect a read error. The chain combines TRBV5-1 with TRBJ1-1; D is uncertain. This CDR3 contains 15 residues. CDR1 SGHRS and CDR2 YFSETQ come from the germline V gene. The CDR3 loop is CASSRGGSFSPEASF. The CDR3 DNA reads TGCGCCAGCAGCCGAGGCGGCAGCTTTTCTCCTGAAGCTTCCTTT. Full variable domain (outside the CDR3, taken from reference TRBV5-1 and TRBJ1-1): KAGVTQTPRYLIKTRGQQVTLSCSPISGHRSVSWYQQTPGQGLQFLFEYFSETQRNKGNFPGRFSGRQFSNSRSEMNVSTLELGDSALYLCASSRGGSFSPEASFGQGTRLTVV.

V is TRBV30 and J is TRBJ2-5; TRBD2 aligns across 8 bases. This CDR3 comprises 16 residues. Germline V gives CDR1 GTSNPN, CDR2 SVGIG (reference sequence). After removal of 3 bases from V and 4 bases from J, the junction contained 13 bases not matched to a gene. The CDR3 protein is CAWSGYLAGRGETQYF. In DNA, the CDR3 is TGTGCCTGGAGCGGATACTTAGCGGGGAGGGGAGAGACCCAGTACTTC. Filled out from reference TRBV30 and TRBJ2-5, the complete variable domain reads SQTIHQWPATLVQPVGSPLSLECTVEGTSNPNLYWYRQAAGRGLQLLFYSVGIGQISSEVPQNLSASRPQDRQFILSSKKLLLSDSGFYLCAWSGYLAGRGETQYFGPGTRLLVL.

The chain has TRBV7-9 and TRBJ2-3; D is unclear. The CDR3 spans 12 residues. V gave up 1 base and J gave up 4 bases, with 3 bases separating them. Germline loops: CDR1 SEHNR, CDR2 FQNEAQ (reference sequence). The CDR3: CASSLDPDTQYF. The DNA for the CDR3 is TGTGCCAGCAGCTTAGACCCAGATACGCAGTATTTT. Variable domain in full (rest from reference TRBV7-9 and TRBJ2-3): DTGVSQNPRHKITKRGQNVTFRCDPISEHNRLYWYRQTLGQGPEFLTYFQNEAQLEKSRLLSDRFSAERPKGSFSTLEIQRTEQGDSAMYLCASSLDPDTQYFGPGTRLTVL.

The CDR3 DNA reads as TGCGCCAGCAGCTTGGGTTCGGGGGGACCTTACAATGAGCAGTTCTTC. Residues: CASSLGSGGPYNEQFF. The chain couples TRBV5-1 to TRBJ2-1; 7 bases match TRBD2. There are 16 residues in the CDR3. The V gene's germline CDR1 is SGHRS and CDR2 YFSETQ. V was pared by 0 bases and J by 4 bases, with 7 bases of the junction left unmatched. Full variable domain (missing parts from reference TRBV5-1 and TRBJ2-1): KAGVTQTPRYLIKTRGQQVTLSCSPISGHRSVSWYQQTPGQGLQFLFEYFSETQRNKGNFPGRFSGRQFSNSRSEMNVSTLELGDSALYLCASSLGSGGPYNEQFFGPGTRLTVL.

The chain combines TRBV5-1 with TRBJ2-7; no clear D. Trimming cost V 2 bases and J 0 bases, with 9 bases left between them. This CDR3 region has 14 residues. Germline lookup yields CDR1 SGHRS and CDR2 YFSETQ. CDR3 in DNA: TGCGCCAGCAGCTTCCGGATCTCCTCCTACGAGCAGTACTTC. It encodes CASSFRISSYEQYF.